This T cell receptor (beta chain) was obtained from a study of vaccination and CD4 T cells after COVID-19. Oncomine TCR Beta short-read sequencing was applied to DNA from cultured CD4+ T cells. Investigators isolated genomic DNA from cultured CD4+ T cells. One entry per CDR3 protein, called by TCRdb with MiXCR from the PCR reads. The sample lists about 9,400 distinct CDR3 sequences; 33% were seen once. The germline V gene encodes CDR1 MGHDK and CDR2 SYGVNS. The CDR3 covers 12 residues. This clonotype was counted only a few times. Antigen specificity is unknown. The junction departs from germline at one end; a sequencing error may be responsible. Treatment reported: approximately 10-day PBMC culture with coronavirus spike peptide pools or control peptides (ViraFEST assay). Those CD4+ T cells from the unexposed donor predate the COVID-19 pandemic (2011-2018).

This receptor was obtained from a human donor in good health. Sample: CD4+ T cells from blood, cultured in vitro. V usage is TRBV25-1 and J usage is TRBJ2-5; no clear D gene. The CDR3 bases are TGTGTCAGCAGTGAATATTATGAGACCCAGTACTTC. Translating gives CVSSEYYETQYF. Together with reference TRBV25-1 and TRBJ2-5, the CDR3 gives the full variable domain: EADIYQTPRYLVIGTGKKITLECSQTMGHDKMYWYQQDPGMELHLIHYSYGVNSTEKGDLSSESTVSRIRTEHFPLTLESARPSHTSQYLCVSSEYYETQYFGPGTRLLVL.